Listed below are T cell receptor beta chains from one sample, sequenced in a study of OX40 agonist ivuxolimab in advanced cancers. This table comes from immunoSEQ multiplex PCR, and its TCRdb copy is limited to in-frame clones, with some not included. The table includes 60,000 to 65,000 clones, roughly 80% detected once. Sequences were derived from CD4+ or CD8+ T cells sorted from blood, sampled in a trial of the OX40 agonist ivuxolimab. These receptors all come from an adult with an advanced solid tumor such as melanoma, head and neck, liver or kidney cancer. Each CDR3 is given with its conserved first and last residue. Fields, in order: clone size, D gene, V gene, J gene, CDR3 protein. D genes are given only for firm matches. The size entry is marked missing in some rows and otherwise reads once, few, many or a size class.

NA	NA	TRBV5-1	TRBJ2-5	CASSGETQYF
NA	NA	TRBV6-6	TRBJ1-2	CASDRGGLNYGYTF
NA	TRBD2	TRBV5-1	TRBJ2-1	CASSSRSTFSSGSSYNEQFF
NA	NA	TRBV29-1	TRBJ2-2	CSVDIGIGELFF
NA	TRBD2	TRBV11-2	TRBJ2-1	CASSSSGAISYNEQFF
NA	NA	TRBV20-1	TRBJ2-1	CIAQGNNEQFF
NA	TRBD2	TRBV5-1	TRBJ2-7	CASSLFPSGRNVEQYF
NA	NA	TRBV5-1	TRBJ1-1	CASSLDSPGNTEAFF
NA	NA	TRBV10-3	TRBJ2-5	CAISESHETQYF
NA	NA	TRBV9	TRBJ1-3	CASSVVGGPFSGNTIYF
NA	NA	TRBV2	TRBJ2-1	CASMRTNNEQFF
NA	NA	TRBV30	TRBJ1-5	CAWSVRWGQPQHF
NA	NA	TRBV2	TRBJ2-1	CASTSGVGNEQFF
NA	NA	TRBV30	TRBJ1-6	CAWSVSGPGSPLHF
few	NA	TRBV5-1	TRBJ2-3	CASSVLQWATDTQYF
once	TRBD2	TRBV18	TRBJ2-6	CASSLRGDPLSGANVLTF
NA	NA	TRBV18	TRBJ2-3	CASSPSPRSPGTQYF
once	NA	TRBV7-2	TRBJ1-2	CASDGGNGYTF
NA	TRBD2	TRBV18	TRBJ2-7	CASSPWVGGLVYEQYF
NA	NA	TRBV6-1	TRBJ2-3	CASSELTRVPDTQYF
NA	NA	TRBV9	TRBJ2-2	CASSVAANTGELFF
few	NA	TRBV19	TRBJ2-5	CASSIYVGGIQETQYF
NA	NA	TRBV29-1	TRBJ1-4	CSVIGGGTNEKLFF
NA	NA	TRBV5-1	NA	CASSLEGTYEQYF
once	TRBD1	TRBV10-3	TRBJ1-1	CAISELGQGETEAFF
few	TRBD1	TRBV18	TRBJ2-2	CASSPRTTGGITGELFF
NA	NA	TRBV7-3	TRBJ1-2	CASSSSEQGTGYTF
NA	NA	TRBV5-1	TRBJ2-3	CASSLAVGSDTQYF
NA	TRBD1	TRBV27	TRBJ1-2	CASSPGQGAGYTF
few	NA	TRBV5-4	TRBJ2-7	CASSLRQAPYEQYF
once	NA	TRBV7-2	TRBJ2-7	CASSLLDTYEQYF
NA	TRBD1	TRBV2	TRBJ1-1	CASSGLGQLLIEAFF
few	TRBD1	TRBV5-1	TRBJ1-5	CASSPDGQGFNQPQHF
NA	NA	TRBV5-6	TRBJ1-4	CASSPTGSYEKLFF
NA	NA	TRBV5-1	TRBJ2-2	CASSFSVDVGELFF
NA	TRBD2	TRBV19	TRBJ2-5	CASSITASGKETQYF